This TCR beta chain derives from a study of blood T cell repertoires in COVID-19. At the level of the study: COVID-19 samples collected from the United States, Italy and Spain covered acute and convalescent phases. The cDNA or gDNA used as material had been derived from T cells, B-cell-depleted T cells, or PBMCs.

How the authors handled the data: Amplification of reference gene primers was used by the study to estimate nucleated cell counts. The repertoire was sequenced with immunoSEQ multiplex PCR; TCRdb's copy has only in-frame clones and lacks some. The DNA gave D and trimming, while V, J and clone size come from that table. The sample consists of fewer than 350,000 clones, about 76% of them appearing once. The CDR3 totals 14 residues. The germline V gene has CDR1 SGHVS and CDR2 FQNEAQ. The V end lost 5 bases, the J end lost 4 bases, and 11 bases lay between the germline ends. The sample taken for sequencing was peripheral blood. The sequence was collected from a woman between 55 and 75 years old with active or convalescent COVID-19. The rearrangement joins TRBV7-8 to TRBJ1-4; D call uncertain. CDR3 coding DNA: TGTGCCAGCAGCCACGGTCCGAGTAATGAAAAACTGTTTTTT. Amino acid sequence: CASSHGPSNEKLFF.